The clone carrying this TCR beta chain has just one count. The antigen is undetermined. The CDR3 length is 15 residues. The junction had 10 bases not matched to a gene; V was cut back by 9 bases and J by 2 bases. Per the germline V gene, CDR1 is LNHDA and CDR2 is SQIVND (reference sequence). This specimen comes from a study of cytomegalovirus exposure and HLA in healthy donors. Study-wide results and limits: Subsequent analysis revealed that first-cohort TCR clusters tended to co-occur in the roughly 120 validation repertoires. Accounts indicate the classifier identified cytomegalovirus status with strong specificity and sensitivity.

Clones were sequenced by immunoSEQ multiplex PCR, and TCRdb holds only the in-frame ones, with some missing. The table lists about 160,000 clones, around four fifths of them singletons. Sequenced sample: PBMCs. The receptor's source is a man aged 30-40 years in good health and CMV-seropositive. This sequence joins TRBV19 and TRBJ1-1; the match to TRBD1 covers 9 bases. The CDR3 loop reads CARVQGAIGNTEAFF. The CDR3 nucleotides read TGTGCCAGAGTACAGGGGGCAATTGGCAACACTGAAGCTTTCTTT.